Listed below are T cell receptor beta chains from one sample, sequenced in a study of vaccination effects on CD4 cells after COVID-19. Clones were sequenced by immunoSEQ multiplex PCR, and TCRdb holds only the in-frame ones, with some missing. The sample includes tens of thousands of clones, around 73% seen only once; the top ten take around 4%. These receptors have no identified antigens. The starting material was CD4+ T cells from PBMCs cultured without peptide, obtained after COVID-19 vaccination. These TCRs come from a human donor who received a COVID-19 vaccine. The CDR3 runs from the conserved cysteine through the conserved F or W. D genes are given only for firm matches. Clone size is not always given. Where it is, it says once, few, many or a class for expanded clones.

TRBD1	TRBV6-4	TRBJ1-4	few	CASSTAGDRGDEKLFF	TGTGCCAGCAGTACGGCCGGGGACAGGGGTGACGAAAAACTGTTTTTT
NA	TRBV30	TRBJ1-1	NA	CAWRGRRDTEAFF	TGTGCCTGGAGGGGGAGGCGGGACACTGAAGCTTTCTTT
TRBD2	TRBV7-2	TRBJ2-1	NA	CASSPGGSRNEQFF	TGTGCCAGCAGCCCCGGGGGGTCCCGCAATGAGCAGTTCTTC
TRBD1	TRBV14	TRBJ1-1	NA	CASSGTGGLAEAFF	TGTGCCAGCAGCGGGACAGGGGGCTTGGCTGAAGCTTTCTTT
TRBD1	TRBV7-3	TRBJ2-5	NA	CASRPNPRTGLFQETQYF	TGTGCCAGCAGACCTAACCCCCGGACAGGGCTATTCCAAGAGACCCAGTACTTC
NA	TRBV7-9	TRBJ2-3	NA	CASSLSGGLDTQYF	TGTGCCAGCAGCTTAAGTGGGGGACTTGATACGCAGTATTTT
NA	TRBV6-5	TRBJ1-2	NA	CASRLGQSNYGYTF	TGTGCCAGCAGGCTAGGACAGTCAAACTATGGCTACACCTTC
NA	TRBV18	TRBJ1-2	NA	CASSPSVYGYTF	TGTGCCAGCTCACCCTCCGTCTATGGCTACACCTTC
TRBD1	TRBV29-1	TRBJ1-2	NA	CSVRLDRATFYGYTF	TGCAGCGTTAGGCTTGACAGGGCGACTTTCTATGGCTACACCTTC
NA	TRBV5-5	TRBJ1-6	NA	CAGKREYNSPLHF	TGTGCCGGAAAACGGGAATATAATTCACCCCTCCACTTT
NA	TRBV23-1	TRBJ2-5	NA	CASSQSGRQDLETQYF	TGCGCCAGCAGTCAATCGGGGCGACAGGATCTAGAGACCCAGTACTTC
TRBD2	TRBV11-2	TRBJ2-7	NA	CASSLGALAGSYEQYF	TGTGCCAGCAGCTTAGGAGCCCTAGCGGGATCCTACGAGCAGTACTTC
NA	TRBV4-1	TRBJ2-2	few	CASSQLFFLSTGELFF	TGCGCCAGCAGCCAACTCTTCTTCCTTAGCACCGGGGAGCTGTTTTTT
NA	TRBV28	TRBJ1-5	NA	CASTGGNQPQHF	TGTGCCAGCACAGGTGGGAATCAGCCCCAGCATTTT
NA	TRBV25-1	TRBJ2-1	once	CASSEAGGTYEQFF	TGTGCCAGCAGTGAAGCCGGCGGGACGTATGAGCAGTTCTTC
TRBD1	TRBV25-1	TRBJ1-4	NA	CASSASRTGNNEKLFF	TGTGCCAGCAGTGCTTCACGGACAGGGAATAATGAAAAACTGTTTTTT
NA	TRBV10-3	TRBJ1-6	NA	CAISESGREGSPLHF	TGTGCCATCAGTGAGTCTGGGAGGGAAGGCTCACCCCTCCACTTT
NA	TRBV5-4	TRBJ1-5	NA	CASRRDDQPQHF	TGTGCCAGCAGGCGAGATGATCAGCCCCAGCATTTT
NA	TRBV4-3	TRBJ1-1	NA	CASSQDWRQNTEAFF	TGCGCCAGCAGCCAAGATTGGAGGCAGAACACTGAAGCTTTCTTT
TRBD1	TRBV28	TRBJ1-6	NA	CASSTPGQGYSPLHF	TGTGCCAGCAGTACACCAGGACAGGGTTATTCACCCCTCCACTTT